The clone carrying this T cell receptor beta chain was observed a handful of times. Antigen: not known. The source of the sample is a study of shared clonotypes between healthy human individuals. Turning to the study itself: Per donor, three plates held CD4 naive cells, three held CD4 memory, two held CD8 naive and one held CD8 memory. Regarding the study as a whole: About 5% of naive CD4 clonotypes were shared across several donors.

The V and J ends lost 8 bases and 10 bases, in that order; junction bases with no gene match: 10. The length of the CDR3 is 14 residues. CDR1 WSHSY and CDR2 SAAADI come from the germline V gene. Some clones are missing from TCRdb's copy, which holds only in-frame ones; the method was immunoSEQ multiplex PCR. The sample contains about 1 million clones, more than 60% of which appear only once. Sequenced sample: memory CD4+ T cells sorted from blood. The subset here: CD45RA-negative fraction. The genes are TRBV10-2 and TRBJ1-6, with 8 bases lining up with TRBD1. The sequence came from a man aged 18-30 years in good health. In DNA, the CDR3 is TGCGCCAGCTCCGAAGCAGGGGGCGGCTCACCCCTCCACTTT. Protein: CASSEAGGGSPLHF.